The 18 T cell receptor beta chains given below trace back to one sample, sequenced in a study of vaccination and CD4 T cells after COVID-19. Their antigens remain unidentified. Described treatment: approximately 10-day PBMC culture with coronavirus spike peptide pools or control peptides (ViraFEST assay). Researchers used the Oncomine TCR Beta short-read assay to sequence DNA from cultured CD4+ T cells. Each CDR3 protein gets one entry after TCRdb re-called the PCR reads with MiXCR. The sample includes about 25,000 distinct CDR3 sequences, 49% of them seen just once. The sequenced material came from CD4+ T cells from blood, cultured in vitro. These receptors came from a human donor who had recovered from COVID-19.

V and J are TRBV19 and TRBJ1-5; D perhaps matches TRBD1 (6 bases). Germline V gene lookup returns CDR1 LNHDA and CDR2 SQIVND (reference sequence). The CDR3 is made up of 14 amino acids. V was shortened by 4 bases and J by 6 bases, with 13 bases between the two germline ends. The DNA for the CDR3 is TGTGCCAGTAGTACAGGGGCTCTCGGTCAGCCCCAGCATTTT. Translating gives CASSTGALGQPQHF.

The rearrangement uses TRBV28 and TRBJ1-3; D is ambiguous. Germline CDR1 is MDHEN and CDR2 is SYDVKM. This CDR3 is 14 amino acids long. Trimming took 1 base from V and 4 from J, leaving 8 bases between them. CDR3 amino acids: CASSLSFRGNTIYF. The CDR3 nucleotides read TGTGCCAGCAGTTTATCTTTTCGAGGAAACACCATATATTTT.

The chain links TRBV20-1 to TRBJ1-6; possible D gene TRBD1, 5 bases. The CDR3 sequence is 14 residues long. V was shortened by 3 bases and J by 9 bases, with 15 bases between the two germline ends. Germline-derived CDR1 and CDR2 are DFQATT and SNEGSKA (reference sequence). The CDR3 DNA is TGCAGTGCTAGTCCCGGGGGTTTTGGTTCACCCCTCCACTTT. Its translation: CSASPGGFGSPLHF.

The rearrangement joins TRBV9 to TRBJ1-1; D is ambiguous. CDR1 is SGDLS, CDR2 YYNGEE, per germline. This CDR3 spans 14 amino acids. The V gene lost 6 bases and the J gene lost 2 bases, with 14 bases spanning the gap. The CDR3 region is CASTYSGSNTEAFF. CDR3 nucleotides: TGTGCCAGCACCTATTCAGGCAGCAACACTGAAGCTTTCTTT.

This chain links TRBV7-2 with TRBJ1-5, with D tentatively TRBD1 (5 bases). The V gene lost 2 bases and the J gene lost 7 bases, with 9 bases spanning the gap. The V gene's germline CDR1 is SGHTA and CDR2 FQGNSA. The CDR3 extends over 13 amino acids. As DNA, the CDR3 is TGTGCCAGCAGCTTAAGAGGGGAGCAGCCCCAGCATTTT. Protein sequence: CASSLRGEQPQHF. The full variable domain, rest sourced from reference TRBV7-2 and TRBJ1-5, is GAGVSQSPSNKVTEKGKDVELRCDPISGHTALYWYRQSLGQGLEFLIYFQGNSAPDKSGLPSDRFSAERTGGSVSTLTIQRTQQEDSAVYLCASSLRGEQPQHFGDGTRLSIL.

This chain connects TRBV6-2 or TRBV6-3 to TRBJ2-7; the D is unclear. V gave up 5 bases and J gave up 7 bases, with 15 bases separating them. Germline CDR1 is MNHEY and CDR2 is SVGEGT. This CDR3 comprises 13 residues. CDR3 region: CASSPSDAPEQYF. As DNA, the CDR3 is TGTGCCAGCAGTCCGTCGGACGCCCCGGAGCAGTACTTC.

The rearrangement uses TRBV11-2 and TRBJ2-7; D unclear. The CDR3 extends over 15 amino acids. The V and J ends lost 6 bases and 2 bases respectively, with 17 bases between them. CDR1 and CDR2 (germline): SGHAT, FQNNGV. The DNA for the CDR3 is TGTGCCAGCAGTCGAGAGGTCTCCCCCACCTACGAGCAGTACTTC. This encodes CASSREVSPTYEQYF.

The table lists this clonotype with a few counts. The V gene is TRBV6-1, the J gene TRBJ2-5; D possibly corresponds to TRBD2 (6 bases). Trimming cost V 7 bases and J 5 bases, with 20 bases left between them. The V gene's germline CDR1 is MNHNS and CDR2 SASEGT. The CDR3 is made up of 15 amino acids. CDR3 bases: TGTGCCAGCAATCACCTCGGGGGTAATAAGGAGACCCAGTACTTC. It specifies CASNHLGGNKETQYF.

CDR3 sequence: CASSLLGAGPYNEQFF. In DNA, the CDR3 is TGTGCCAGCAGCCTCTTAGGGGCGGGTCCTTACAATGAGCAGTTCTTC. The V and J genes are TRBV12-3 or TRBV12-4 and TRBJ2-1; either TRBD1 or TRBD2 may supply D (5 bases each). V lost 6 bases to trimming and J lost 4 bases, with 19 bases between them. This CDR3 has 16 amino acids.

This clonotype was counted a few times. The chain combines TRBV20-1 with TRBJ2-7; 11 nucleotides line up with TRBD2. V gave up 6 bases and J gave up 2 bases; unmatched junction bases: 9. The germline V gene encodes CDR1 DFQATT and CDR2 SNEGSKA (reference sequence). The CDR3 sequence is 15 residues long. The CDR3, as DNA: TGCAGTGCAGACGCCGGGACTAGCGGTACCTACGAGCAGTACTTC. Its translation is CSADAGTSGTYEQYF.

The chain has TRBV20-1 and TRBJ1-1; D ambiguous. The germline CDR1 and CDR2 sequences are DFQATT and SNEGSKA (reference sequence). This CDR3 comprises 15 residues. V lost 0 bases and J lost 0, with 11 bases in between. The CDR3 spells CSARDSRRMNTEAFF. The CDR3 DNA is TGCAGTGCTAGAGACTCCCGGAGAATGAACACTGAAGCTTTCTTT.

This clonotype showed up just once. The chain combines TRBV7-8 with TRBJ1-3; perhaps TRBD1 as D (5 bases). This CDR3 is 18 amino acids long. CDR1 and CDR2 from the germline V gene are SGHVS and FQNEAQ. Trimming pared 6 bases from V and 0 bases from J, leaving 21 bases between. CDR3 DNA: TGTGCCAGCAGTCCGTGGAGGCTCTCTGGGGGCTCTGGAAACACCATATATTTT. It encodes CASSPWRLSGGSGNTIYF.

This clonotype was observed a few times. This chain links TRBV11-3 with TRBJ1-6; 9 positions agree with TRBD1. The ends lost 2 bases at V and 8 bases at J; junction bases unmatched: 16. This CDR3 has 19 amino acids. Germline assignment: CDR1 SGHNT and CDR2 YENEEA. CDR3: CASSLPKPGTGSSDSPLHF. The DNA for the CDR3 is TGTGCCAGCAGCTTACCTAAACCCGGGACAGGGTCCTCGGATTCACCCCTCCACTTT.

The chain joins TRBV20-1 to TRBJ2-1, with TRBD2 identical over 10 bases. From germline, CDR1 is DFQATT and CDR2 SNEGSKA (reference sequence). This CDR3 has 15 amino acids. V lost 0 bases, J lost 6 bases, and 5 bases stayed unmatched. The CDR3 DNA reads TGCAGTGCTAGAGATGGCCTAGCGGGAGTCAATGAGCAGTTCTTC. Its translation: CSARDGLAGVNEQFF.

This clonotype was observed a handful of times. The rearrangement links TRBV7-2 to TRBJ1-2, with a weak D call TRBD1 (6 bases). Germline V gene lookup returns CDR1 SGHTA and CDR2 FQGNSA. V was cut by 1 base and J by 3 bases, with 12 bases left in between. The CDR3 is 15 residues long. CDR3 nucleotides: TGTGCCAGCAGCTTAGTGATGGGGGCGGACTATGGCTACACCTTC. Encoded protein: CASSLVMGADYGYTF.

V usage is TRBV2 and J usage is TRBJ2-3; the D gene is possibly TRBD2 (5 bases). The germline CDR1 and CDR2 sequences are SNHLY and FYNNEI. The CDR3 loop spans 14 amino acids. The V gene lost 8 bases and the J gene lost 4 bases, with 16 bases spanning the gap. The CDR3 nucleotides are TGTGCCAGCTTGAGGGCTAGCAGCTCAGATACGCAGTATTTT. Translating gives CASLRASSSDTQYF. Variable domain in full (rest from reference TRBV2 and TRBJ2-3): EPEVTQTPSHQVTQMGQEVILRCVPISNHLYFYWYRQILGQKVEFLVSFYNNEISEKSEIFDDQFSVERPDGSNFTLKIRSTKLEDSAMYFCASLRASSSDTQYFGPGTRLTVL.

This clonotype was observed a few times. CDR3 sequence (DNA): TGCAGTGCTCAGGGGTTAGGTCAGCCCCAGCATTTT. Translated, it gives CSAQGLGQPQHF. The chain couples TRBV20-1 to TRBJ1-5, with D maybe TRBD1 (6 bases). The V end lost 5 bases, the J end lost 6 bases, and 11 bases lay between the germline ends. This CDR3 is built from 12 residues. CDR1 is DFQATT and CDR2 is SNEGSKA in the germline V gene (reference sequence).

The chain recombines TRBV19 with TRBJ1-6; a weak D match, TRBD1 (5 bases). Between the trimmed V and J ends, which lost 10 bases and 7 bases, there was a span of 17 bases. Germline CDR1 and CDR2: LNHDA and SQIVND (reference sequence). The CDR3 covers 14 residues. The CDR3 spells CATTLSGGNSPLHF. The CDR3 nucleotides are TGTGCCACCACACTCTCGGGGGGGAATTCACCCCTCCACTTT.